The clone carrying this T cell receptor beta chain has a count of ten or more. The antigen remains undetermined. This CDR3 is 13 amino acids long. Trimming removed 1 base from V and 5 bases from J, with 8 bases in between. The germline V gene encodes CDR1 SGHTA and CDR2 FQGNSA. The sample originates from a study of blood T cells in healthy people across ages. Per individual sample, total RNA of at least 5 micrograms was extracted. Study-wide points: As age increased, TCR beta diversity per million T cells fell in a roughly linear fashion. More naive CD4+ cells and higher diversity were found in long-lived than in aged donors.

The second PCR ran roughly 7 to 12 cycles with a sample-barcoded 5' primer and J-beta primers. Every sample produced at least 3 million CDR3-containing paired-end reads. TCRdb redid the calling of the 5' RACE reads with MiXCR, one entry per CDR3 protein. This sample has around 870,000 distinct CDR3 sequences, with more than 25% found just once. V usage is TRBV7-2 and J usage is TRBJ2-5; D gene ambiguous. Material: blood. This receptor was taken from a woman older than 75 in good health. The DNA of the CDR3 is TGTGCCAGCAGCTTAGGCGCGAGGGAGACCCAGTACTTC. As protein: CASSLGARETQYF.